This T cell receptor (beta chain) comes out of a study of OX40 agonist ivuxolimab in advanced cancers. On this clone itself: Its matching antigen is unknown.

Data came from immunoSEQ multiplex PCR; TCRdb stores just in-frame clones and leaves some out. The data contain some 150,000 clones, around 93% of them singletons. Findings of the study overall: Partly responding patients at 0.1-3.0 mg/kg showed some of the smallest clonal expansion. Expanded clones were, on average, more numerous in CD8+ T cells than in CD4+.

CDR1 and CDR2 from the germline V gene are MNHEY and SMNVEV (reference sequence). V shed 4 bases and J 8 bases; nucleotides not matched to a gene: 16. The CDR3 runs to 18 residues. Autoimmune disease history or systemic immunosuppression excluded patients. Blood specimens came from baseline, cycle 4 day 1, and cycle 7 day 1. The receptor's source is an adult with an advanced solid tumor such as melanoma, head and neck, liver or kidney cancer. V is TRBV27 and J is TRBJ1-4; 10 bases agree with TRBD1. The material sequenced was CD4+ or CD8+ T cells sorted from blood, taken in a trial of the OX40 agonist ivuxolimab. The CDR3 coding sequence is TGTGCCAGCAGTTATCGTGGGACAGGGGTAACAGGGCGCGAAAAACTGTTTTTT. Translated: CASSYRGTGVTGREKLFF. Drawing the rest from reference TRBV27 and TRBJ1-4, the complete variable domain is EAQVTQNPRYLITVTGKKLTVTCSQNMNHEYMSWYRQDPGLGLRQIYYSMNVEVTDKGDVPEGYKVSRKEKRNFPLILESPSPNQTSLYFCASSYRGTGVTGREKLFFGSGTQLSVL.